A selection of T cell receptor beta chains follows, all from one sample in a study of immune evolution from preneoplasia to lung adenocarcinoma. Profiling relied on immunoSEQ multiplex PCR, and the TCRdb table lists in-frame clones only, not all of them. Of about 4,300 clones in the sample, under 85% were seen once. Sequenced input: FFPE minimally invasive lung adenocarcinoma tissue. Receptors were obtained from a person between 50 and 69 years old with lung adenocarcinoma. Both conserved end residues are part of each CDR3. The D gene is left open where the match is weak. Size is stated for part of the rows, as once, few or many counts, or as a class when the clone is expanded.

V	J	size	D	DNA	CDR3
TRBV11-2	TRBJ1-1	NA	NA	TGTGCCAGCAGCTTAGGATATCTCCAGGAAGCTTTCTTT	CASSLGYLQEAFF
TRBV28	TRBJ2-7	NA	TRBD2	TGTGCCAGCAGTTTTCGCGGGGGGGAGCCCTACGAGCAGTACTTC	CASSFRGGEPYEQYF
TRBV30	TRBJ2-7	NA	NA	TGTGCCTGGAGTGTCGGGACGGTCTACGAGCAGTACTTC	CAWSVGTVYEQYF
TRBV4-1	TRBJ1-2	NA	NA	TGCGCCAGCAGCCCCCGCACTAGGGCAGGGCGGTTTGGCTACACCTTC	CASSPRTRAGRFGYTF
TRBV4-3	TRBJ2-3	NA	TRBD2	TGCGCCAGCAGGGCCGGGACTAGAAGCACAGATACGCAGTATTTT	CASRAGTRSTDTQYF
TRBV5-1	TRBJ1-1	NA	NA	TGCGCCAGCAAAGAAGGGTCTGAAGCTTTCTTT	CASKEGSEAFF
TRBV10-1	TRBJ2-1	NA	TRBD2	TGCGCCAGCAGTGCTCTCGAGGGACTAGCGGGAGGGGGTGGGTTTGTTGAGCAGTTCTTC	CASSALEGLAGGGGFVEQFF
TRBV5-1	TRBJ2-1	NA	TRBD1	TGCGCCAGCAGCCCATCTGGGACAGGGCCGTACAATGAGCAGTTCTTC	CASSPSGTGPYNEQFF
TRBV4-1	TRBJ1-5	NA	NA	TGCGCCAGCAGCCCCACACAACAGGGACCTCAGCCCCAGCATTTT	CASSPTQQGPQPQHF
TRBV9	TRBJ2-7	NA	NA	TGTGCCAGCAGCGTAATTGAGGGCTACGAGCAGTACTTC	CASSVIEGYEQYF
TRBV28	TRBJ2-2	NA	NA	TGTGCCAGCAGCAAGGGGCATAACGGGGAGCTGTTTTTT	CASSKGHNGELFF
TRBV18	TRBJ2-7	NA	TRBD1	TGTGCCAGCTCACCGACAGGGGTTCCCTACGAGCAGTACTTC	CASSPTGVPYEQYF
TRBV11-2	TRBJ1-1	once	NA	TGTGCCAGCAGCTTAGTACAGATCACTGAAGCTTTCTTT	CASSLVQITEAFF
TRBV7-2	TRBJ2-3	NA	NA	TGTGCCAGCAGCCGCATCACAGATACGCAGTATTTT	CASSRITDTQYF
TRBV19	TRBJ2-2	NA	TRBD1	TGTGCCAGTAGGGTGAGACAGGGGAACACCGGGGAGCTGTTTTTT	CASRVRQGNTGELFF
TRBV6-1	TRBJ1-1	NA	NA	TGTGCCAGCAGTGGAAGTGCACCTGACACTGAAGCTTTCTTT	CASSGSAPDTEAFF